These 27 T cell receptor beta chains originate from one sample sequenced in a study of blood T cell repertoires in COVID-19. Profiling relied on immunoSEQ multiplex PCR, and the TCRdb table lists in-frame clones only, not all of them. The sample carries approximately 390,000 clones, around 89% recorded once. The material sequenced was peripheral blood. These receptor sequences come from a man between 18 and 35 years old with active or convalescent COVID-19.

This clone occurred once. V usage is TRBV15 and J usage is TRBJ1-1; 7 bases fit TRBD1. This CDR3 contains 14 residues. CDR1 is LNHNV, CDR2 YYDKDF, per germline (reference sequence). With 3 bases clipped from V and 1 base from J, the junction kept 2 bases outside the gene matches. Written as DNA, the CDR3 is TGTGCCACCAGCAGGGGACAGACGAACACTGAAGCTTTCTTT. Its protein is CATSRGQTNTEAFF.

The rearrangement links TRBV9 to TRBJ2-3; D uncertain. This CDR3 contains 13 residues. Germline lookup yields CDR1 SGDLS and CDR2 YYNGEE. Between the trimmed V and J ends, which lost 0 bases and 4 bases, there was a span of 6 bases. This CDR3 reads CASSVGPPDTQYF. The CDR3 DNA sequence: TGTGCCAGCAGCGTAGGTCCTCCAGATACGCAGTATTTT.

The chain uses TRBV28 and TRBJ2-1, with D tentatively TRBD2 (5 bases). V shed 7 bases and J shed 9 bases, with 25 bases lying between them. The CDR3 consists of 16 residues. CDR1 MDHEN and CDR2 SYDVKM come from the germline V gene. The CDR3 DNA reads as TGTGCCAGCAACTGGTCTCCCGGACTGTCCCCACCTGAGCAGTTCTTC. Its protein product is CASNWSPGLSPPEQFF.

The sample holds a few counts of this clone. The chain employs TRBV28 and TRBJ1-5; 12 positions agree with TRBD1. J was trimmed by 6 bases and V by 7 bases; bases with no gene match: 7. The CDR3 is 15 residues long. Germline CDR1 is MDHEN and CDR2 is SYDVKM. Written as DNA, the CDR3 is TGTGCCAGCACGAACCGGGACAGGGGGCTTCAGCCCCAGCATTTT. Protein product: CASTNRDRGLQPQHF.

The V call is TRBV6-6, the J call TRBJ2-5; TRBD2 matches at 9 bases. Germline CDR1 is MNHNY and CDR2 is SVGAGI (reference sequence). V was pared by 4 bases and J by 3 bases, with 6 bases of the junction left unmatched. The length of the CDR3 is 15 residues. The CDR3 protein is CASSWTAGGEETQYF. The CDR3 nucleotides are TGTGCCAGCAGTTGGACAGCGGGAGGTGAAGAGACCCAGTACTTC.

The chain recombines TRBV28 with TRBJ1-4; TRBD1 might be the D (6 bases). The ends were cut back, 6 bases at V and 2 bases at J, with 13 bases in the middle. The germline V gene has CDR1 MDHEN and CDR2 SYDVKM. The CDR3 loop spans 15 amino acids. The CDR3, as DNA: TGTGCCAGCAGAAATAGGGGGTCCACTAATGAAAAACTGTTTTTT. Protein: CASRNRGSTNEKLFF.

The chain carries TRBV5-4 and TRBJ2-3; 16 bases match TRBD2. Germline values: CDR1 SGHNT, CDR2 YYREEE (reference sequence). Germline trimming cut 4 bases from V and 7 bases from J; bases unmatched to any gene: 3. CDR3 size: 15 residues. For the CDR3, the DNA is TGTGCCAGCAGCGAGGGACTAGCGGGAGGGTATACGCAGTATTTT. Amino acid sequence: CASSEGLAGGYTQYF.

As concerns this clone: One end of the junction is discordant with germline, which a read error may explain. The rearrangement uses TRBV28 and TRBJ2-6; possible D gene TRBD2, 7 bases. Germline V CDR1 and CDR2: MDHEN, SYDVKM. CDR3 length: 20 residues. For the CDR3, the DNA is TGTGCCAGCAGTTCCCTCGGGGTTGCGGGGGCCCTCTCTGGGGCCAACGTGCTGACTTTC. This sequence encodes CASSSLGVAGALSGANVLTF.

The genes are TRBV10-2 and TRBJ2-7, with D possibly matching TRBD1 (6 bases). This CDR3 is built from 11 residues. Germline V gene sequence: CDR1 WSHSY, CDR2 SAAADI. Trimming took off 8 bases at V and 5 bases at J, with 10 bases between the two ends. DNA of the CDR3: TGCGCCAGCGGCAGGGGAGACGAGCAGTACTTC. Protein sequence: CASGRGDEQYF.

The rearrangement uses TRBV3-1 (or the pseudogene TRBV3-2) and TRBJ2-1; no firm D call. The CDR3 runs 12 residues. The germline CDR1 and CDR2 sequences are LGHDT and YNNKEL (reference sequence). V shed 3 bases and J shed 9 bases, with 9 bases lying between them. The CDR3: CASSQPFGEQFF. The CDR3 region has the DNA TGTGCCAGCAGCCAGCCGTTCGGTGAGCAGTTCTTC.

The CDR3, as DNA: TGTGCCAGCTCACCAGCAGGACTAGCGGGAGGGTCTACAGATACGCAGTATTTT. Its translation is CASSPAGLAGGSTDTQYF. The V call is TRBV18, the J call TRBJ2-3; TRBD2 agrees at 15 bases. Germline CDR1 and CDR2: KGHSH and LQKENI. CDR3 length equals 18 residues. V shed 2 bases, J shed 3 bases, and the junction held 6 bases outside the gene matches.

The chain combines TRBV2 with TRBJ1-1, with TRBD1 matching 7 bases. V lost 3 bases and J lost 7; bases outside the gene matches: 5. The CDR3 is 13 amino acids. The germline gives CDR1 SNHLY, CDR2 FYNNEI. The CDR3 reads CASSDRGRSEAFF. The DNA for the CDR3 is TGTGCCAGCAGTGACAGGGGGAGAAGTGAAGCTTTCTTT.

V is TRBV12-5 and J is TRBJ1-1, with D perhaps matching TRBD1 (5 bases). The CDR3 is 13 amino acids. With 9 bases removed from V and 2 bases from J, the gap between germline ends came to 13 bases. The germline V gene has CDR1 LGHNT and CDR2 FRNRAP. The CDR3 is CASGGGGNTEAFF. DNA for the CDR3: TGTGCTAGCGGGGGGGGAGGAAACACTGAAGCTTTCTTT.

V and J are TRBV5-1 and TRBJ1-2, with 7 bases lining up with TRBD1. The junction had 17 bases not matched to a gene; V was cut back by 4 bases and J by 2 bases. The CDR3 is made up of 18 amino acids. Germline lookup yields CDR1 SGHRS and CDR2 YFSETQ. CDR3 residues: CASSLAPTGRYTNYGYTF. CDR3 DNA sequence: TGCGCCAGCAGCCTGGCCCCGACAGGGAGATATACGAACTATGGCTACACCTTC. The whole variable domain, remainder taken from reference TRBV5-1 and TRBJ1-2, is KAGVTQTPRYLIKTRGQQVTLSCSPISGHRSVSWYQQTPGQGLQFLFEYFSETQRNKGNFPGRFSGRQFSNSRSEMNVSTLELGDSALYLCASSLAPTGRYTNYGYTFGSGTRLTVV.

This chain uses TRBV7-2 with TRBJ2-5; 11 bases match TRBD2. The CDR3 is made up of 16 amino acids. Looked up from germline, CDR1 is SGHTA and CDR2 is FQGNSA. V shed 0 bases, J shed 2 bases, and the junction held 2 bases outside the gene matches. The CDR3 DNA reads as TGTGCCAGCAGCTTAGCGCTAGCGGGGGGACAAGAGACCCAGTACTTC. Residues: CASSLALAGGQETQYF. Variable domain in full (rest from reference TRBV7-2 and TRBJ2-5): GAGVSQSPSNKVTEKGKDVELRCDPISGHTALYWYRQSLGQGLEFLIYFQGNSAPDKSGLPSDRFSAERTGGSVSTLTIQRTQQEDSAVYLCASSLALAGGQETQYFGPGTRLLVL.

The rearrangement links TRBV7-3 to TRBJ2-1, with D possibly being TRBD2 (6 bases). From germline, CDR1 is SGHTA and CDR2 FQGTGA. The CDR3 covers 13 residues. The ends were cut back, 5 bases at V and 6 bases at J, with 11 bases in the middle. As DNA, the CDR3 is TGTGCCAGCAGCGCTACGGGGGTCAATGAGCAGTTCTTC. Translating gives CASSATGVNEQFF.

The chain has TRBV20-1 and TRBJ2-1, with a possible D match to TRBD2 (6 bases). With 3 bases removed from V and 5 bases from J, the gap between germline ends came to 14 bases. The CDR3 has 14 residues. Germline lookup yields CDR1 DFQATT and CDR2 SNEGSKA (reference sequence). The CDR3 nucleotides read TGCAGTGCTAGTCTGGCGGGACGAAACAATGAGCAGTTCTTC. This codes for CSASLAGRNNEQFF.

The chain's CDR3 is CASSYSRGAQPQHF. The CDR3 DNA sequence: TGTGCCAGCAGTTACTCCAGGGGTGCTCAGCCCCAGCATTTT. The genes are TRBV6-2 or TRBV6-3 and TRBJ1-5; a possible D gene is TRBD1 (6 bases). This CDR3 has 14 residues. The ends were cut back, 0 bases at V and 6 bases at J, with 9 bases in the middle. CDR1 and CDR2 from the germline V gene are MNHEY and SVGEGT.

V and J are TRBV28 and TRBJ1-5; D is possibly TRBD1 (6 bases). Trimming stripped 10 bases from V and 7 bases from J, with 20 bases between. This CDR3 is built from 14 residues. The germline gives CDR1 MDHEN, CDR2 SYDVKM. This CDR3 reads CATKRGQGWQPQHF. CDR3 in DNA: TGTGCCACCAAACGAGGGCAGGGGTGGCAGCCCCAGCATTTT.

The chain carries TRBV18 and TRBJ1-2; D might be TRBD1 (5 bases). Trimming took off 0 bases at V and 4 bases at J, with 12 bases between the two ends. This CDR3 comprises 15 residues. Germline CDR1 reads KGHSH; CDR2 reads LQKENI. The CDR3 DNA is TGTGCCAGCTCACCACCGACCAGGGAGGGCTATGGCTACACCTTC. The encoded protein is CASSPPTREGYGYTF.

This clone was observed a handful of times. This chain joins TRBV6-5 and TRBJ1-5, with 7 bases fitting TRBD1. Germline V gives CDR1 MNHEY, CDR2 SVGAGI. The CDR3 length is 15 residues. V was clipped by 6 bases and J by 1 base; unmatched bases: 6. DNA of the CDR3: TGTGCCAGCAGACCCGACAGGGCGAGCAATCAGCCCCAGCATTTT. Residues: CASRPDRASNQPQHF.

V is TRBV7-9 and J is TRBJ2-3; TRBD2 matches at 7 bases. The CDR3 sequence is 14 residues long. The germline gives CDR1 SEHNR, CDR2 FQNEAQ (reference sequence). V lost 7 bases, J lost 0 bases, and 4 bases stayed unmatched. The CDR3 sequence: CASTLGGSTDTQYF. In nucleotides, the CDR3 is TGTGCCAGCACCCTGGGGGGGAGCACAGATACGCAGTATTTT.

The V and J genes are TRBV5-1 and TRBJ2-7; tentatively, D is TRBD2 (6 bases). The CDR3 is 13 amino acids. The germline CDR1 and CDR2 sequences are SGHRS and YFSETQ. V was trimmed by 1 base and J by 7 bases, leaving 12 bases between them. The CDR3 DNA follows: TGCGCCAGCAGCTTGAAGGGTGCGGGAGAGCAGTACTTC. Its protein is CASSLKGAGEQYF.

This chain uses TRBV7-2 with TRBJ2-7, with 10 nucleotides matching TRBD1. Trimming took 1 base from V and 6 from J; bases not matched to a gene: 3. In germline, CDR1 is SGHTA, CDR2 FQGNSA. This CDR3 spans 14 amino acids. The CDR3 region has the DNA TGTGCCAGCAGCTTAGGGGACAGGGGTATCGAGCAGTACTTC. This sequence encodes CASSLGDRGIEQYF. Supplemented by reference TRBV7-2 and TRBJ2-7, the full variable domain reads GAGVSQSPSNKVTEKGKDVELRCDPISGHTALYWYRQSLGQGLEFLIYFQGNSAPDKSGLPSDRFSAERTGGSVSTLTIQRTQQEDSAVYLCASSLGDRGIEQYFGPGTRLTVT.

This chain joins TRBV4-1 and TRBJ1-4; TRBD1 is a possible D gene (6 bases). The V end was cut by 2 bases, the J end by 8 bases, with 18 bases between. Per the germline V gene, CDR1 is MGHRA and CDR2 is YSYEKL. This CDR3 region has 16 residues. The CDR3 is CASSQTYRDPREKLFF. DNA of the CDR3: TGCGCCAGCAGCCAAACTTACAGGGATCCTAGGGAAAAACTGTTTTTT.

The chain recombines TRBV6-2 or TRBV6-3 with TRBJ2-7; the D is unclear. The CDR3 contains 14 residues. CDR1 MNHEY and CDR2 SVGEGT come from the germline V gene. Deletions cut 2 bases from V and 3 bases from J, with 11 bases between. The CDR3 coding sequence is TGTGCCAGCAGTTACCTCCCCTCCGGCTACGAGCAGTACTTC. Its translation is CASSYLPSGYEQYF.

This sequence joins TRBV2 and TRBJ1-1, with 8 bases matching TRBD1. Germline V gives CDR1 SNHLY, CDR2 FYNNEI. The CDR3 covers 12 residues. J lost 10 bases, V lost 8 bases, and 9 bases had no gene match. CDR3 in DNA: TGTGCCAGCCATGGAGACGACAGGGGAGCTTTCTTT. Translating gives CASHGDDRGAFF.